Detailed here is one TCR beta chain. Its antigen is currently unknown. The CDR3 contains 17 residues. V was clipped by 3 bases and J by 7 bases, with 19 bases between them. Germline V lookup: CDR1 SNHLY, CDR2 FYNNEI. With 60 Vbeta and 13 Jbeta primers, the PCR was carried out. Produced via immunoSEQ multiplex PCR; TCRdb's table is partial and in-frame only. The sample shows 200,000 to 300,000 clones, roughly 87% of them seen only once. The sample originates from a study of cytomegalovirus exposure and HLA in healthy donors. Study findings and constraints: TCR association rates varied by HLA locus in a later analysis, with DRB1 highest and HLA-C lowest. HLA alleles showed associations with roughly 17,000 TCR beta sequences in a later analysis, at a 0.05 false discovery rate. Per a prior analysis, the majority of TCR beta V segments were productive roughly 90% or roughly 30% of the time.

The rearrangement uses TRBV2 and TRBJ2-6; TRBD2 is a possible D gene (7 bases). The TCR sequence derives from a woman in her 40s in good health and CMV-seropositive. The sequenced sample was PBMCs. CDR3 sequence: CASSERGRGLLANVLTF. The CDR3 bases are TGTGCCAGCAGTGAGAGGGGGAGGGGTCTCTTAGCCAACGTCCTGACTTTC.